These 26 T cell receptor beta chains came from one sample sequenced in a study of cytomegalovirus exposure and HLA in healthy donors. Generated by immunoSEQ multiplex PCR, the TCRdb table keeps only in-frame clones and is missing some. This repertoire shows fewer than 200,000 clones, roughly nine tenths found once; its top ten account for 5.7%. Sequencing was carried out using PBMCs. The origin of the receptors is a woman in her 30s in good health and CMV-seronegative.

This chain joins TRBV5-1 and TRBJ1-3; 7 bases map to TRBD1. This CDR3 region has 15 residues. Germline-derived CDR1 and CDR2 are SGHRS and YFSETQ. The ends lost 2 bases at V and 2 bases at J; junction bases unmatched: 4. The CDR3 DNA sequence: TGCGCCAGCAGCTTAGAGGGGGCCGCTGGAAACACCATATATTTT. The encoded protein is CASSLEGAAGNTIYF.

The chain is built from TRBV4-3 and TRBJ2-7; 8 nucleotides agree with TRBD1. The CDR3 sequence is 15 residues long. Germline CDR1 reads LGHNA; CDR2 reads YSLEER. J gave up 3 bases and V 0 bases, and 4 bases lay outside the gene matches. The CDR3 sequence is CASSQDRGPFYEQYF. As DNA, the CDR3 is TGCGCCAGCAGCCAAGACAGGGGGCCCTTCTACGAGCAGTACTTC.

DNA for the CDR3: TGTGCCTGGAGTGTACAGGCAGGGGCCCCAGTGAACTATGGCTACACCTTC. It specifies CAWSVQAGAPVNYGYTF. The gene calls are TRBV30 and TRBJ1-2, with D possibly being TRBD1 (6 bases). From germline, CDR1 is GTSNPN and CDR2 SVGIG (reference sequence). CDR3 size: 17 residues. V gave up 0 bases and J gave up 2 bases, with 19 bases separating them.

The gene calls are TRBV5-1 and TRBJ2-1, with 9 bases aligning to TRBD1. The J segment lost 4 bases and the V segment lost 4 bases, leaving 6 bases of the junction unmatched. There are 15 residues in the CDR3. Germline-derived CDR1 and CDR2 are SGHRS and YFSETQ. In DNA, the CDR3 is TGCGCCAGCAGCCGGGGACAGGGACGGTACAATGAGCAGTTCTTC. Translation gives CASSRGQGRYNEQFF.

This chain links TRBV6-1 with TRBJ2-7, with D tentatively TRBD2 (6 bases). The CDR3 runs to 15 residues. The V end lost 6 bases, the J end lost 0 bases, and 15 bases lay between the germline ends. Germline V gives CDR1 MNHNS, CDR2 SASEGT. The CDR3 DNA follows: TGTGCCAGCAGAATAACTGGGACTCGCTCCTACGAGCAGTACTTC. Amino acid sequence: CASRITGTRSYEQYF.

The J gene is TRBJ1-5, the V gene TRBV7-8, with D perhaps matching TRBD1 (6 bases). Trimming left V 8 bases short and J 6 bases short, with 17 bases between. CDR3 length equals 14 residues. The germline V gene has CDR1 SGHVS and CDR2 FQNEAQ. CDR3 sequence: CASGRGGMSQPQHF. The CDR3 nucleotides read TGTGCCAGCGGGAGGGGGGGCATGAGTCAGCCCCAGCATTTT.

The chain has TRBV2 and TRBJ1-1; 7 bases align to TRBD1. This CDR3 region has 16 residues. CDR1 is SNHLY, CDR2 FYNNEI, per germline. V shed 6 bases and J 0 bases; nucleotides not matched to a gene: 10. CDR3 protein: CASRDGRGLVNTEAFF. CDR3 in DNA: TGTGCCAGCAGGGACGGGAGGGGGCTTGTGAACACTGAAGCTTTCTTT.

The chain employs TRBV6-4 and TRBJ1-4; no definite D call. CDR1 is MRHNA, CDR2 SNTAGT, per germline. V was cut by 0 bases and J by 1 base, with 3 bases left in between. There are 14 residues in the CDR3. This CDR3 reads CASSDSKTNEKLFF. In DNA, the CDR3 is TGTGCCAGCAGTGACTCGAAAACTAATGAAAAACTGTTTTTT.

V usage is TRBV2 and J usage is TRBJ1-1; D is possibly TRBD1 (5 bases). V lost 7 bases and J 7 bases, leaving 13 bases between the germline ends. The CDR3 length is 12 residues. The germline V gene encodes CDR1 SNHLY and CDR2 FYNNEI. The CDR3 DNA is TGTGCCAGCATGGGGGGACCTAATGAAGCTTTCTTT. Protein: CASMGGPNEAFF. Using reference TRBV2 and TRBJ1-1 for the parts outside the CDR3, the full variable domain is EPEVTQTPSHQVTQMGQEVILRCVPISNHLYFYWYRQILGQKVEFLVSFYNNEISEKSEIFDDQFSVERPDGSNFTLKIRSTKLEDSAMYFCASMGGPNEAFFGQGTRLTVV.

The chain joins TRBV28 to TRBJ2-2; D gene uncertain. Trimming stripped 7 bases from V and 0 bases from J, with 6 bases between. This CDR3 has 13 residues. Germline V gene sequence: CDR1 MDHEN, CDR2 SYDVKM. CDR3 bases: TGTGCCAGCAAACCTTCGAACACCGGGGAGCTGTTTTTT. It yields the protein CASKPSNTGELFF.

This clone has a single count. The chain recombines TRBV6-1 with TRBJ2-1, with 13 bases matching TRBD2. Germline trimming cut 7 bases from V and 8 bases from J; bases unmatched to any gene: 8. The germline V gene has CDR1 MNHNS and CDR2 SASEGT. This CDR3 is 15 amino acids long. The CDR3 reads CASKTSGGGSHEQFF. Here the CDR3 DNA reads TGTGCCAGCAAAACTAGCGGGGGGGGCTCCCATGAGCAGTTCTTC.

The J gene is TRBJ2-5, the V gene TRBV27; D gene ambiguous. The V and J ends lost 4 bases and 0 bases respectively, with 3 bases between them. CDR1 MNHEY and CDR2 SMNVEV come from the germline V gene (reference sequence). The CDR3 loop spans 12 amino acids. CDR3 coding DNA: TGTGCCAGCAGTTCAAACCAAGAGACCCAGTACTTC. Its translation is CASSSNQETQYF.

This rearrangement joins TRBV9 to TRBJ2-1, with D perhaps TRBD2 (5 bases). The length of the CDR3 is 15 residues. The germline gives CDR1 SGDLS, CDR2 YYNGEE. With 0 bases removed from V and 3 bases from J, the gap between germline ends came to 10 bases. DNA of the CDR3: TGTGCCAGCAGCGTAGACGAGGGAAACTACAATGAGCAGTTCTTC. Amino acids: CASSVDEGNYNEQFF.

The CDR3, as DNA: TGTGCCAGCAGCTTGGGGCGGACTCGAGATACGCAGTATTTT. Translated: CASSLGRTRDTQYF. The chain employs TRBV5-6 and TRBJ2-3; possibly TRBD2 for D (5 bases). V was clipped by 0 bases and J by 5 bases, with 10 bases between them. The CDR3 totals 14 residues. Germline V gene lookup returns CDR1 SGHDT and CDR2 YYEEEE.

The chain has TRBV30 and TRBJ2-3; no clear D. Germline V gene sequence: CDR1 GTSNPN, CDR2 SVGIG (reference sequence). This CDR3 has 15 amino acids. Between the trimmed V and J ends, which lost 5 bases and 0 bases, there was a span of 15 bases. The CDR3 loop reads CAWRSHRRSTDTQYF. The CDR3 bases are TGTGCCTGGCGGAGTCATCGGCGGAGCACAGATACGCAGTATTTT.

The chain has TRBV10-3 and TRBJ2-7, with a weak D call TRBD1 (6 bases). This CDR3 contains 16 residues. The germline V gene has CDR1 ENHRY and CDR2 SYGVKD. Deletions cut 5 bases from V and 2 bases from J, with 19 bases between. The DNA for the CDR3 is TGTGCCATCAGTCCAGGACTTAACAGGGTCCCCTACGAGCAGTACTTC. It yields the protein CAISPGLNRVPYEQYF.

This sequence joins TRBV5-1 and TRBJ1-3; no firm D call. The CDR3 is 13 amino acids. V was cut by 2 bases and J by 1 base, with 4 bases left in between. The germline gives CDR1 SGHRS, CDR2 YFSETQ. The CDR3 loop is CASSFNSGNTIYF. The CDR3 coding sequence is TGCGCCAGCAGCTTCAATTCTGGAAACACCATATATTTT. The full variable domain, in which reference TRBV5-1 and TRBJ1-3 provide the parts outside the CDR3, is KAGVTQTPRYLIKTRGQQVTLSCSPISGHRSVSWYQQTPGQGLQFLFEYFSETQRNKGNFPGRFSGRQFSNSRSEMNVSTLELGDSALYLCASSFNSGNTIYFGEGSWLTVV.

The V and J genes are TRBV9 and TRBJ2-7; tentatively, D is TRBD1 (6 bases). V was shortened by 3 bases and J by 2 bases, with 12 bases between the two germline ends. The length of the CDR3 is 14 residues. Germline CDR1 reads SGDLS; CDR2 reads YYNGEE. CDR3 sequence: CASSGKQGPYEQYF. CDR3 DNA: TGTGCCAGCAGCGGAAAACAGGGCCCCTACGAGCAGTACTTC. The variable domain in full, completed from reference TRBV9 and TRBJ2-7, reads DSGVTQTPKHLITATGQRVTLRCSPRSGDLSVYWYQQSLDQGLQFLIQYYNGEERAKGNILERFSAQQFPDLHSELNLSSLELGDSALYFCASSGKQGPYEQYFGPGTRLTVT.

CDR3 in amino acids: CASSVSLSGGGGEQFF. The CDR3 region has the DNA TGTGCCAGCAGCGTAAGCCTTAGCGGGGGAGGGGGTGAGCAGTTCTTC. The V call is TRBV9, the J call TRBJ2-1; 9 nucleotides align to TRBD2. With V trimmed by 1 base and J by 9 bases, 11 bases remained unmatched. CDR3 length: 16 residues. Germline CDR1 is SGDLS and CDR2 is YYNGEE.

The chain couples TRBV30 to TRBJ1-1; 8 bases fit TRBD1. Germline lookup yields CDR1 GTSNPN and CDR2 SVGIG (reference sequence). The CDR3 is 12 amino acids. The ends lost 2 bases at V and 11 bases at J; junction bases unmatched: 7. The CDR3 nucleotides read TGTGCCTGGAGTAGAGGACAGGGAGATGCTTTCTTT. Its translation is CAWSRGQGDAFF.

The chain links TRBV19 to TRBJ1-5, with a tentative D call TRBD1 (5 bases). Per the germline V gene, CDR1 is LNHDA and CDR2 is SQIVND (reference sequence). The ends were cut back, 6 bases at V and 11 bases at J, with 23 bases in the middle. There are 15 residues in the CDR3. CDR3 DNA sequence: TGTGCCAGTAGGGACCGGGGCAACAACGATCCGGCCCAGCATTTT. Protein product: CASRDRGNNDPAQHF.

The V and J genes are TRBV7-2 and TRBJ1-1; possibly TRBD1 for D (5 bases). In germline, CDR1 is SGHTA, CDR2 FQGNSA. The CDR3 is 15 amino acids. V lost 1 base, J lost 1 base, and 10 bases lay in between. CDR3 loop: CASSLVWGRNTEAFF. The CDR3 nucleotides are TGTGCCAGCAGCTTAGTTTGGGGCCGGAACACTGAAGCTTTCTTT. Complete variable domain (other parts from reference TRBV7-2 and TRBJ1-1): GAGVSQSPSNKVTEKGKDVELRCDPISGHTALYWYRQSLGQGLEFLIYFQGNSAPDKSGLPSDRFSAERTGGSVSTLTIQRTQQEDSAVYLCASSLVWGRNTEAFFGQGTRLTVV.

The chain links TRBV4-1 to TRBJ2-5; tentatively, D is TRBD1 or TRBD2 (7 bases each). This CDR3 spans 15 amino acids. Germline V gives CDR1 MGHRA, CDR2 YSYEKL. Trimming cost V 3 bases and J 5 bases, with 16 bases left between them. The CDR3 DNA sequence: TGCGCCAGCAGCCAGGCTCGACAGGGAGGGGAGACCCAGTACTTC. Amino acid sequence: CASSQARQGGETQYF.

The chain uses TRBV6-5 and TRBJ2-7; 12 bases fit TRBD2. CDR3 length equals 14 residues. The J segment lost 5 bases and the V segment lost 5 bases, leaving 4 bases of the junction unmatched. CDR1 MNHEY and CDR2 SVGAGI come from the germline V gene. CDR3 sequence reads: CASSTRTSGNEQYF. The CDR3 coding sequence is TGTGCCAGCAGTACTAGGACTAGCGGGAACGAGCAGTACTTC.

This chain joins TRBV7-8 and TRBJ2-7; 8 nucleotides agree with TRBD2. CDR1 SGHVS and CDR2 FQNEAQ come from the germline V gene. This CDR3 is built from 13 residues. With 1 base clipped from V and 4 bases from J, the junction kept 0 bases outside the gene matches. CDR3: CASSLGGGYEQYF. CDR3 nucleotide sequence: TGTGCCAGCAGCTTAGGCGGGGGGTACGAGCAGTACTTC.

This chain joins TRBV25-1 and TRBJ2-1, with TRBD1 matching 9 bases. Germline V gene data show CDR1 as MGHDK and CDR2 as SYGVNS. After removal of 3 bases from V and 2 bases from J, the junction contained 11 bases not matched to a gene. The CDR3 is 18 amino acids. CDR3 region: CASSDVLLGQGPYNEQFF. The CDR3 region has the DNA TGTGCCAGCAGTGACGTGCTATTGGGACAGGGCCCCTACAATGAGCAGTTCTTC.